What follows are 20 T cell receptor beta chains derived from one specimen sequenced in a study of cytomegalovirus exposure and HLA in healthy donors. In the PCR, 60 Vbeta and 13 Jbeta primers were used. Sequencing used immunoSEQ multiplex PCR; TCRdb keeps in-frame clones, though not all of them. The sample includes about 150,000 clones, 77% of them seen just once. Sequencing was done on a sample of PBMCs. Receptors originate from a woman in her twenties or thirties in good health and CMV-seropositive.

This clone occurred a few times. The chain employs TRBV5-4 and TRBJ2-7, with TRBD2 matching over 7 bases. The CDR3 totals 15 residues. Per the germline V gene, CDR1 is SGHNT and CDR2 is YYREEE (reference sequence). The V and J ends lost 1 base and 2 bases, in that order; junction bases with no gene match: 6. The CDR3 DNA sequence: TGTGCCAGCAGCTTGCCGGGGGGTAGGGCCTACGAGCAGTACTTC. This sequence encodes CASSLPGGRAYEQYF.

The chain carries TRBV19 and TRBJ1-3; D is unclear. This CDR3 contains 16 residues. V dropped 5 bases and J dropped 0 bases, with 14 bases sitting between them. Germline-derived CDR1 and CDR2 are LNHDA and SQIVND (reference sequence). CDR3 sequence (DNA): TGTGCCAGTAGTGACGGCGGGATTTACTCTGGAAACACCATATATTTT. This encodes CASSDGGIYSGNTIYF.

The CDR3 DNA reads TGTGCCAGCAGCTCGCAGACAGGGGTGTCCTACGAGCAGTACTTC. Its protein product is CASSSQTGVSYEQYF. The V and J genes are TRBV7-8 and TRBJ2-7; 8 bases align to TRBD1. CDR1 is SGHVS and CDR2 is FQNEAQ in the germline V gene. The CDR3 length is 15 residues. V lost 4 bases, J lost 1 base, and 6 bases stayed unmatched.

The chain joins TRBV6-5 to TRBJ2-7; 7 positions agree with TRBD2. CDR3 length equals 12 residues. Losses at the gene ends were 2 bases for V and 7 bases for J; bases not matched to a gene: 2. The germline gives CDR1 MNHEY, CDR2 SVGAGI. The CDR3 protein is CASSYIGGEQYF. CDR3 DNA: TGTGCCAGCAGTTACATCGGGGGGGAGCAGTACTTC.

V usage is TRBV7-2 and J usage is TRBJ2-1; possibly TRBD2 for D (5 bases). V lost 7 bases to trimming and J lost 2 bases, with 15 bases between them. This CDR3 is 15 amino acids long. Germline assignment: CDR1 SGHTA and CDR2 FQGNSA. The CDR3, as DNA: TGTGCCAGCACCGATAGCGTCTTCACCTACAATGAGCAGTTCTTC. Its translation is CASTDSVFTYNEQFF.

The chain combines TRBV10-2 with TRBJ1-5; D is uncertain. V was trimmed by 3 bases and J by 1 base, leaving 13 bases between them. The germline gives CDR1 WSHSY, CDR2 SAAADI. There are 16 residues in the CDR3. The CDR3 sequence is CASSETVFASNQPQHF. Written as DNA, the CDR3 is TGCGCCAGCAGTGAAACGGTATTTGCGAGCAATCAGCCCCAGCATTTT.

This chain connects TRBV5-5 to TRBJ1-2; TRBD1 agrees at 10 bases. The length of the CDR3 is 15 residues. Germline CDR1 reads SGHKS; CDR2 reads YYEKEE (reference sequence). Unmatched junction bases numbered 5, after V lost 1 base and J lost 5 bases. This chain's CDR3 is CASSLRQGAGYGYTF. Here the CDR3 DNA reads TGTGCCAGCAGCTTGAGACAGGGGGCAGGTTATGGCTACACCTTC.

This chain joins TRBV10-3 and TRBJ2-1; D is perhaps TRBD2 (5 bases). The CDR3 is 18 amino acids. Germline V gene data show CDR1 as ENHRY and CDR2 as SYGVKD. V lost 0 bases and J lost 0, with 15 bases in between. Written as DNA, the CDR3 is TGTGCCATCAGTGAGTCGCAGATCGGGATGAGCTCCTACAATGAGCAGTTCTTC. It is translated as CAISESQIGMSSYNEQFF.

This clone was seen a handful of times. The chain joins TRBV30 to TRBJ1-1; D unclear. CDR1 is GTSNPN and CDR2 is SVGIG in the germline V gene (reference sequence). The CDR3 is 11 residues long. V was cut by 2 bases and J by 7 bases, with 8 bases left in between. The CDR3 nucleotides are TGTGCCTGGAGTCCAGAGGGTGAAGCTTTCTTT. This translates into CAWSPEGEAFF.

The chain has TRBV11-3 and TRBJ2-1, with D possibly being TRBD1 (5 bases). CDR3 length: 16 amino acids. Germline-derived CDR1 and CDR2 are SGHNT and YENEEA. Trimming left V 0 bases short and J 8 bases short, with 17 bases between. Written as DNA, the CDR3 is TGTGCCAGCAGCTTAGATCTTATAGGGGAAGGCGATGAGCAGTTCTTC. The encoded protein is CASSLDLIGEGDEQFF.

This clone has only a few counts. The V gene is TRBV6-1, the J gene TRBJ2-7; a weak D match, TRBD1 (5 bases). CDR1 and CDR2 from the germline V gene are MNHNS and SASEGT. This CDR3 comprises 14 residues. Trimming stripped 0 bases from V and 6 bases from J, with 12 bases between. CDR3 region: CASSEATGLVEQYF. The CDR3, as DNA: TGTGCCAGCAGTGAAGCCACAGGTCTCGTCGAGCAGTACTTC.

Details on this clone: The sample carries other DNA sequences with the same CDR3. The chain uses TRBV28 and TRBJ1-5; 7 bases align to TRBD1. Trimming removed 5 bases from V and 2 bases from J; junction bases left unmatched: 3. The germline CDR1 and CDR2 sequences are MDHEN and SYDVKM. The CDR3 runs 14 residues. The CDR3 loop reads CASSLGTGNQPQHF. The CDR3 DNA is TGTGCCAGCAGTCTCGGGACAGGCAATCAGCCCCAGCATTTT.

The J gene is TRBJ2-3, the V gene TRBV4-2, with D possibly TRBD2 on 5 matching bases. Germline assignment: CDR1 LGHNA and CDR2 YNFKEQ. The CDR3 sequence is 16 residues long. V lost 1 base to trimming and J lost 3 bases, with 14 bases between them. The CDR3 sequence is CASSQVYRERTDTQYF. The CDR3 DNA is TGTGCCAGCAGCCAAGTCTATCGGGAACGTACAGATACGCAGTATTTT.

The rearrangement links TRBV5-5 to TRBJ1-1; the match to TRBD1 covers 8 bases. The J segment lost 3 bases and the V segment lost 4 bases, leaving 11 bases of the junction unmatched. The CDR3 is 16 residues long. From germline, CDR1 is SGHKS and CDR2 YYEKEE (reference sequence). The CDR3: CASSPGTGTGYTEAFF. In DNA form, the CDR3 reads TGTGCCAGCAGCCCTGGGACAGGTACCGGTTACACTGAAGCTTTCTTT.

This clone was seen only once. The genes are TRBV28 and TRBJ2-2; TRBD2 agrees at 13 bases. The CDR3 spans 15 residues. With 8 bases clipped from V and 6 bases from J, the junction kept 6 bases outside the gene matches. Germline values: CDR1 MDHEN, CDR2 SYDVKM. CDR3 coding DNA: TGTGCCAGCTCCGGACTAGCGGGAGACCCCGGGGAGCTGTTTTTT. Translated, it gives CASSGLAGDPGELFF.

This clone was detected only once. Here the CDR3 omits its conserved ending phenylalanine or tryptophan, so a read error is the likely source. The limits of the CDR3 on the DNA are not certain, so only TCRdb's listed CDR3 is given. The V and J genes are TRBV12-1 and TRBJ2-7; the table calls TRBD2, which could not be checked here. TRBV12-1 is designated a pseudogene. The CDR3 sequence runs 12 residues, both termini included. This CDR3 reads CASTSGIASKWL.

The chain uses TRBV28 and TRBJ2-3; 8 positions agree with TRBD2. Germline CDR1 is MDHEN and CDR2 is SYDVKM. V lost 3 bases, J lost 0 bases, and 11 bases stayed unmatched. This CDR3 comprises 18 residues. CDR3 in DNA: TGTGCCAGCAGTTTTTCTCCCCGTCTAGCGGGTAGCACAGATACGCAGTATTTT. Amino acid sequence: CASSFSPRLAGSTDTQYF.

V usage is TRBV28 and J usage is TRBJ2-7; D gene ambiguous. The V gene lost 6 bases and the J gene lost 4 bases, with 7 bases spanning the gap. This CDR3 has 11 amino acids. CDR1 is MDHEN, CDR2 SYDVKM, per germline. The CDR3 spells CASRQFYEQYF. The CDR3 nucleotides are TGTGCCAGCAGGCAGTTTTACGAGCAGTACTTC. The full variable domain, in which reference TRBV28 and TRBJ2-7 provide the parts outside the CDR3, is DVKVTQSSRYLVKRTGEKVFLECVQDMDHENMFWYRQDPGLGLRLIYFSYDVKMKEKGDIPEGYSVSREKKERFSLILESASTNQTSMYLCASRQFYEQYFGPGTRLTVT.

CDR3 bases: TGTGCCAGCAGCTTACCGCTAGCGAACCCCTCCTACGAGCAGTACTTC. This encodes CASSLPLANPSYEQYF. The chain links TRBV7-2 to TRBJ2-7; tentative D call: TRBD2 (6 bases). CDR1 is SGHTA, CDR2 FQGNSA, per germline. V gave up 2 bases and J gave up 0 bases, with 14 bases separating them. The CDR3 spans 16 residues.

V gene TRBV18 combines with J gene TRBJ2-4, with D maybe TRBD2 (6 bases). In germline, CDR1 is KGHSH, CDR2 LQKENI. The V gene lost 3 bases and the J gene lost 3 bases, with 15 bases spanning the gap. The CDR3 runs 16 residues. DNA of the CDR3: TGTGCCAGCTCACCTGTGACGGGAGAGGGCAAAAACATTCAGTACTTC. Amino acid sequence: CASSPVTGEGKNIQYF.